The rows below give T cell receptor beta chains drawn from one sample of a study of T cells in Graves' hyperthyroidism and ophthalmopathy. One entry per CDR3 protein results from TCRdb running MiXCR on the multiplex PCR reads. The profile shows about 570,000 distinct CDR3 sequences, 14% of them singletons. The specimen was blood. Receptors were obtained from a woman between 40 and 55 years old with Graves' hyperthyroidism. The CDR3 runs from the conserved cysteine through the conserved F or W. Each record gives: J gene, CDR3 length, V gene, D gene, clone size, CDR3 DNA, CDR3 protein. A D gene is named only where the DNA matches it firmly. The size field is filled for only some rows; it gives once, few, many or a size class.

TRBJ2-2 16 TRBV7-9 TRBD2 few TGTGCCAGCAGCCCGGGACTAGCGGGAGCCCCCGGGGAGCTGTTTTTT CASSPGLAGAPGELFF
TRBJ2-7 13 TRBV10-2 - few TGCGCCAGCAGTGTTGGGATCTCCTACGAGCAGTACTTC CASSVGISYEQYF
TRBJ2-5 13 TRBV10-2 TRBD1 many TGCGCCAGCAGCACAGGGGGTTGGGAGACCCAGTACTTC CASSTGGWETQYF
TRBJ2-5 15 TRBV5-4 TRBD1 few TGTGCCAGCAGCTACTGGACAGGTTCTGGGGAGACCCAGTACTTC CASSYWTGSGETQYF
TRBJ2-5 14 TRBV7-9 TRBD2 many TGTGCCAGCAGCTTTGGAGCGGGAGAAGAGACCCAGTACTTC CASSFGAGEETQYF
TRBJ2-1 12 TRBV28 - many TGTGCCAGCAGGCGAACAGGGTATGAGCAGTTCTTC CASRRTGYEQFF
TRBJ2-1 15 TRBV7-3 - many TGTGCCAGCAGCTTAACCGGGACCGATTACAATGAGCAGTTCTTC CASSLTGTDYNEQFF
TRBJ2-1 15 TRBV6-2/TRBV6-3 TRBD2 - TGTGCCAGCAGTGAGGGACTAGCGGGAGTCGTAGAGCAGTTCTTC CASSEGLAGVVEQFF
TRBJ2-1 12 TRBV3-1 TRBD2 few TGTGTCAAGACTAGCGGGAGGAATGAGCAGTTCTTC CVKTSGRNEQFF
TRBJ2-1 14 TRBV29-1 TRBD1 few TGCAGCGTTGAATTCGGACAGGGGAGGAATGAGCAGTTCTTC CSVEFGQGRNEQFF
TRBJ2-5 17 TRBV12-3/TRBV12-4 TRBD2 many TGTGCCAGCAGCGTATCCCCCCGGACTAGCGTCCAAGAGACCCAGTACTTC CASSVSPRTSVQETQYF
TRBJ2-7 15 TRBV2 - many TGTGCCAGCAGTGAAGCGTTCACCGGAAAGTACGAGCAGTACTTC CASSEAFTGKYEQYF
TRBJ2-4 16 TRBV6-1 TRBD1 few TGTGCCAATCAGACAGGGTTGTTCGTTATGGGGAACATTCAGTACTTC CANQTGLFVMGNIQYF
TRBJ2-7 14 TRBV28 TRBD1 - TGTGCCAGCAGTTCCCCAGGGGGCTCCTACGAGCGGTACTTC CASSSPGGSYERYF
TRBJ2-1 13 TRBV2 - - TGTGCCAGCAGTCCTGGGACTGGCGGACAGCAGTTCTTC CASSPGTGGQQFF
TRBJ1-4 14 TRBV20-1 TRBD1 many TGCAGTGCTAGAAAACAGGGGATTAATGAAAAACTGTTTTTT CSARKQGINEKLFF
TRBJ2-7 14 TRBV29-1 TRBD2 few TGCAGCGTTGTGACTAGCGGGAGGGAGTACGAGCAGTACTTC CSVVTSGREYEQYF
TRBJ2-7 15 TRBV20-1 TRBD2 few TGCAGTGCGAGAGGGTTAGCGGGGATGGTCTACGAGCAGTACTTC CSARGLAGMVYEQYF
TRBJ1-4 15 TRBV6-1 TRBD1 few TGTGCCAGCAGTGCCCACAGGGGGCCTAATGAAAAACTGTTTTTT CASSAHRGPNEKLFF
TRBJ2-1 16 TRBV20-1 TRBD1 many TGCAGTGCTAGCCCCGTCGGCAGGGGGTCCTACAATGAGCAGTTCTTC CSASPVGRGSYNEQFF
TRBJ2-1 16 TRBV3-1 TRBD2 few TGTGCCAGCAGCAAGGGACTACGTTATCCCTACAATGAGCAGTTCTTC CASSKGLRYPYNEQFF
TRBJ2-1 14 TRBV5-5 - many TGTGCCAGCAGTAGGGACTTATCCTACAATGAGCAGTTCTTC CASSRDLSYNEQFF
TRBJ2-1 16 TRBV20-1 TRBD2 few TGCAGTGCTAGAACCCCGGGCCTAGCGGGCCTTTGGGAGCAGTTCTTC CSARTPGLAGLWEQFF
TRBJ1-1 14 TRBV7-8 - - TGTGCCAGCAGCTCTCTGGAGCAGAACACTGAAGCTTTCTTT CASSSLEQNTEAFF
TRBJ2-5 13 TRBV10-3 - - TGTGCCATCAGCGACAGGACCCAAGAGACCCAGTACTTC CAISDRTQETQYF
TRBJ2-3 15 TRBV4-2 - - TGTGCCAGCAGCCAAGAAGAGACCCGGGGGGATACGCAGTATTTT CASSQEETRGDTQYF
TRBJ1-1 15 TRBV11-2 TRBD1 - TGTGCCAGCAGCCCTCGACAGGGAATGAACACTGAAGCTTTCTTT CASSPRQGMNTEAFF
TRBJ2-1 12 TRBV6-1 TRBD2 many TGTGCCAGCAGTGAATCTGGGACTAGGCAGTTCTTC CASSESGTRQFF
TRBJ2-2 17 TRBV5-8 TRBD2 few TGTGCCAGCAGCTTGAGGAGACTAGCGGGAGACCCCGGGGAGCTGTTTTTT CASSLRRLAGDPGELFF
TRBJ1-1 15 TRBV11-2 - - TGTGCCAGCAGCTTGTTAGGGACCATGAACACTGAAGCTTTCTTT CASSLLGTMNTEAFF
TRBJ2-3 16 TRBV18 TRBD2 few TGTGCCAGCTCAGGGGGACTAGCGGGCGTCGGGGATACGCAGTATTTT CASSGGLAGVGDTQYF
TRBJ1-6 18 TRBV25-1 TRBD1 few TGTGCCAGCAGTGCCCTCGGGACAGGGGGCCCCGGGGGTTCACCCCTCCACTTT CASSALGTGGPGGSPLHF
TRBJ1-1 15 TRBV11-2 - many TGTGCCAGCAGCCCAGCGGTATACGTGAACACTGAAGCTTTCTTT CASSPAVYVNTEAFF
TRBJ1-2 16 TRBV7-9 - many TGTGCCAGCAGCTTAGCGCGGACGGTTGCTAACTATGGCTACACCTTC CASSLARTVANYGYTF
TRBJ2-1 15 TRBV19 - - TGTGCCAGTAGTATACGCGGCGGGAACTACAATGAGCAGTTCTTC CASSIRGGNYNEQFF
TRBJ1-2 14 TRBV14 - few TGTGCCAGCAGCCAAGCGGGGCGCGACTATGGCTACACCTTC CASSQAGRDYGYTF
TRBJ1-2 15 TRBV6-1 - - TGTGCCAGCAGCCCTGGGGGGGGCGCTTCCTATGGCTACACCTTC CASSPGGGASYGYTF
TRBJ2-1 15 TRBV20-1 - many TGCAGTGCTAGCGACCTCGGGGCGAGGGGCAATGAGCAGTTCTTC CSASDLGARGNEQFF
TRBJ2-7 13 TRBV2 - many TGTGCCAGCAGGACCGCACAGACCTACGAGCAGTACTTC CASRTAQTYEQYF
TRBJ2-1 16 TRBV5-4 - many TGTGCCAGCAGCTTGGATGCGTTTGACTCCTACAATGAGCAGTTCTTC CASSLDAFDSYNEQFF
TRBJ2-7 15 TRBV12-3/TRBV12-4 TRBD1 many TGTGCCAGCAGTGCCGGGACAGGGGATTCCTACGAGCAGTACTTC CASSAGTGDSYEQYF
TRBJ1-6 15 TRBV5-1 - many TGCGCCAGCAGCTTTTCCGGATCCTATAATTCACCCCTCCACTTT CASSFSGSYNSPLHF
TRBJ2-2 18 TRBV19 TRBD2 - TGTGCCAGTAGTATAAAGGGACTAGCGGGAGGATTCACCGGGGAGCTGTTTTTT CASSIKGLAGGFTGELFF
TRBJ2-7 14 TRBV12-3/TRBV12-4 - many TGTGCCAGCACTCCCGGAGGCTTCATGAACGAGCAGTACTTC CASTPGGFMNEQYF
TRBJ1-2 14 TRBV7-2 TRBD1 - TGTGCCAGCAGCTCTCCGGGACAGCTCTATGGCTACACCTTC CASSSPGQLYGYTF
TRBJ2-3 16 TRBV20-1 TRBD2 many TGCAGTGCTAGTGAGACTAGCGGAGCGTCCCCAGATACGCAGTATTTT CSASETSGASPDTQYF
TRBJ1-5 15 TRBV28 - many TGTGCCAGCAGTTTATCAGGGAGTGGCAATCAGCCCCAGCATTTT CASSLSGSGNQPQHF
TRBJ2-3 13 TRBV7-9 TRBD2 many TGTGCCAGCGGGACTAGCGGCACAGATACGCAGTATTTT CASGTSGTDTQYF
TRBJ1-4 14 TRBV7-2 - few TGTGCCAGCAGCTTTGCGGGGTTCGGGGAAAAACTGTTTTTT CASSFAGFGEKLFF
TRBJ2-2 15 TRBV6-1 - many TGTGCCAGCAATTTTGAGGGGGCGAACACCGGGGAGCTGTTTTTT CASNFEGANTGELFF
TRBJ2-3 18 TRBV3-1 TRBD2 many TGTGCCAGCAGCCCACTAGCGGTAGGCCTGACTGGCCCAGATACGCAGTATTTT CASSPLAVGLTGPDTQYF